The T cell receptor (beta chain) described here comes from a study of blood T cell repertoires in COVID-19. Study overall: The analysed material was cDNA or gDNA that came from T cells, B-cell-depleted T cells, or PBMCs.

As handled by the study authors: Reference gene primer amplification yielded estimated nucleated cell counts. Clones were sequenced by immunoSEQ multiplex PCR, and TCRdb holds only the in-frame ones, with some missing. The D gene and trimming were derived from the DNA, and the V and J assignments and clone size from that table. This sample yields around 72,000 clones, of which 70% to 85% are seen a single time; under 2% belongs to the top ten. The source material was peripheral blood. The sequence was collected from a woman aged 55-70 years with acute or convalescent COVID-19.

CDR3 protein: CASSQSRERGYTF. CDR3 sequence (DNA): TGTGCCAGCAGCCAATCAAGGGAGCGAGGCTACACCTTC. The J gene is TRBJ1-2, the V gene TRBV16; no clear D gene. V was cut by 0 bases and J by 8 bases, with 10 bases left in between. Germline values: CDR1 KGHSY, CDR2 FQNENV. The CDR3 length is 13 residues.